Presented here are 30 T cell receptor beta chains from one specimen sequenced in a study of blood T cell repertoires in COVID-19. This table comes from immunoSEQ multiplex PCR, and its TCRdb copy is limited to in-frame clones, with some not included. The sample has 200,000 or so clones, around 84% seen once. The sequencing input was peripheral blood. The receptors come from a woman aged 60-75 years who had recovered from COVID-19.

The V call is TRBV3-1 (or the pseudogene TRBV3-2), the J call TRBJ1-2; D gene uncertain. Germline V CDR1 and CDR2: LGHDT, YNNKEL (reference sequence). Trimming took 1 base from V and 5 from J, leaving 8 bases between them. The CDR3 has 13 residues. The CDR3 region is CASSQADSYGYTF. The CDR3 DNA follows: TGTGCCAGCAGCCAAGCCGACTCGTATGGCTACACCTTC.

J is TRBJ2-7 and V is TRBV18, with D possibly matching TRBD2 (5 bases). CDR1 KGHSH and CDR2 LQKENI come from the germline V gene. The CDR3 runs to 13 residues. V was pared by 3 bases and J by 12 bases, with 18 bases between. The CDR3 DNA sequence: TGTGCCAGCTCACCTGAAGGAGGCCGAAGTATGTACTTC. Translating it yields CASSPEGGRSMYF.

The chain links TRBV2 to TRBJ2-2; D gene uncertain. The germline gives CDR1 SNHLY, CDR2 FYNNEI. The CDR3 has 15 amino acids. V was shortened by 7 bases and J by 4 bases, with 16 bases between the two germline ends. CDR3 coding DNA: TGTGCCAGCACCCCGGGTCCTATTAGCACCGGGGAGCTGTTTTTT. This translates into CASTPGPISTGELFF.

The V call is TRBV27, the J call TRBJ2-7; 7 bases agree with TRBD1. V lost 2 bases and J lost 7; bases outside the gene matches: 5. Germline CDR1 reads MNHEY; CDR2 reads SMNVEV (reference sequence). The CDR3 is 13 amino acids. The CDR3 region is CASSLGQASEQYF. The CDR3 nucleotides read TGTGCCAGCAGTTTAGGACAGGCATCGGAGCAGTACTTC.

The chain couples TRBV5-6 to TRBJ2-5, with TRBD1 matching 8 bases. CDR1 is SGHDT, CDR2 YYEEEE, per germline. The V gene end was trimmed by 4 bases and the J gene end by 1 base; junction bases not matched to a gene: 3. The CDR3 extends over 14 amino acids. The CDR3 loop reads CASSTDRAQETQYF. In DNA, the CDR3 is TGTGCCAGCAGCACGGACAGGGCCCAAGAGACCCAGTACTTC. Complete variable domain (other parts from reference TRBV5-6 and TRBJ2-5): DAGVTQSPTHLIKTRGQQVTLRCSPKSGHDTVSWYQQALGQGPQFIFQYYEEEERQRGNFPDRFSGHQFPNYSSELNVNALLLGDSALYLCASSTDRAQETQYFGPGTRLLVL.

The rearrangement joins TRBV6-5 to TRBJ2-5, with D perhaps TRBD2 (6 bases). From germline, CDR1 is MNHEY and CDR2 SVGAGI. This CDR3 contains 16 residues. With 0 bases removed from V and 7 bases from J, the gap between germline ends came to 18 bases. The DNA for the CDR3 is TGTGCCAGCAGTTACTCGACGTTGCGGGGTGAGGGGACCCAGTACTTC. As protein: CASSYSTLRGEGTQYF.

The V call is TRBV11-2, the J call TRBJ1-1, with D possibly TRBD1 on 5 matching bases. The CDR3 runs to 14 residues. The germline gives CDR1 SGHAT, CDR2 FQNNGV. The V and J ends lost 4 bases and 2 bases respectively, with 11 bases between them. CDR3 amino acids: CASSYRQKNTEAFF. CDR3 in DNA: TGTGCCAGCAGCTACCGACAGAAAAACACTGAAGCTTTCTTT.

This chain joins TRBV7-9 and TRBJ1-3; no firm D call. Between the trimmed V and J ends, which lost 3 bases and 0 bases, there was a span of 6 bases. The CDR3 is 14 residues long. CDR1 and CDR2 (germline): SEHNR, FQNEAQ (reference sequence). The CDR3 region has the DNA TGTGCCAGCAGCTTTTCAATCTCTGGAAACACCATATATTTT. This encodes CASSFSISGNTIYF. Drawing the rest from reference TRBV7-9 and TRBJ1-3, the complete variable domain is DTGVSQNPRHKITKRGQNVTFRCDPISEHNRLYWYRQTLGQGPEFLTYFQNEAQLEKSRLLSDRFSAERPKGSFSTLEIQRTEQGDSAMYLCASSFSISGNTIYFGEGSWLTVV.

The CDR3 loop is CASSLDDRSNQPQHF. CDR3 coding DNA: TGCGCCAGCAGCTTGGACGACAGGTCCAATCAGCCCCAGCATTTT. The chain combines TRBV5-1 with TRBJ1-5; a weak D match, TRBD1 (6 bases). This CDR3 region has 15 residues. Trimming cost V 0 bases and J 3 bases, with 10 bases left between them. Per germline, CDR1 SGHRS and CDR2 YFSETQ. The full variable domain, its missing parts supplied by reference TRBV5-1 and TRBJ1-5, is KAGVTQTPRYLIKTRGQQVTLSCSPISGHRSVSWYQQTPGQGLQFLFEYFSETQRNKGNFPGRFSGRQFSNSRSEMNVSTLELGDSALYLCASSLDDRSNQPQHFGDGTRLSIL.

V is TRBV7-2 and J is TRBJ1-5; 8 bases match TRBD1. CDR1 and CDR2 (germline): SGHTA, FQGNSA. The ends lost 1 base at V and 9 bases at J; junction bases unmatched: 8. CDR3 length: 15 amino acids. CDR3: CASSLGWDRKGPQHF. CDR3 DNA sequence: TGTGCCAGCAGCTTAGGGTGGGACAGGAAGGGGCCCCAGCATTTT.

The chain couples TRBV10-3 to TRBJ2-1, with D tentatively TRBD2 (5 bases). The CDR3 is made up of 13 amino acids. V was clipped by 9 bases and J by 3 bases, with 12 bases between them. Germline V gene sequence: CDR1 ENHRY, CDR2 SYGVKD. In DNA form, the CDR3 reads TGTGCCATACTAGGGAATGACTACAATGAGCAGTTCTTC. Translation gives CAILGNDYNEQFF.

This chain joins TRBV2 and TRBJ1-1; D not certain. This CDR3 contains 14 residues. The germline V gene encodes CDR1 SNHLY and CDR2 FYNNEI. V was clipped by 2 bases and J by 2 bases, with 9 bases between them. The DNA of the CDR3 is TGTGCCAGCAGTGAAAACGCGTTTAACACTGAAGCTTTCTTT. Translating gives CASSENAFNTEAFF.

This sequence joins TRBV3-1 (or the pseudogene TRBV3-2) and TRBJ2-7; D remains unclear. Germline V gives CDR1 LGHDT, CDR2 YNNKEL (reference sequence). Between the trimmed V and J ends, which lost 3 bases and 2 bases, there was a span of 14 bases. The CDR3 is 15 residues long. CDR3 coding DNA: TGTGCCAGCAGCCAGATTGGGTGGGCAGCCTACGAGCAGTACTTC. It is translated as CASSQIGWAAYEQYF.

The chain recombines TRBV15 with TRBJ1-2; D gene ambiguous. Trimming left V 2 bases short and J 12 bases short, with 13 bases between. Germline CDR1 reads LNHNV; CDR2 reads YYDKDF (reference sequence). The CDR3 has 12 residues. The CDR3 protein is CATSRSRGWHTF. CDR3 DNA: TGTGCCACCAGCAGAAGTAGAGGGTGGCACACCTTC.

The rearrangement joins TRBV2 to TRBJ1-1; D remains unclear. The CDR3 loop spans 14 amino acids. The V gene's germline CDR1 is SNHLY and CDR2 FYNNEI. Trimming removed 9 bases from V and 0 bases from J, with 14 bases in between. CDR3 in amino acids: CASRERLLNTEAFF. For the CDR3, the DNA is TGTGCCAGTCGGGAGAGATTATTGAACACTGAAGCTTTCTTT.

The rearrangement links TRBV18 to TRBJ2-5; 9 bases line up with TRBD1. Germline V CDR1 and CDR2: KGHSH, LQKENI. The length of the CDR3 is 15 residues. The junction had 6 bases not matched to a gene; V was cut back by 4 bases and J by 3 bases. CDR3 in amino acids: CASSRQGGTKETQYF. CDR3 DNA sequence: TGTGCCAGCTCACGACAGGGGGGGACGAAAGAGACCCAGTACTTC.

The chain uses TRBV30 and TRBJ1-1; tentatively, D is TRBD1 (5 bases). V was shortened by 1 base and J by 0 bases, with 6 bases between the two germline ends. CDR1 and CDR2 from the germline V gene are GTSNPN and SVGIG (reference sequence). This CDR3 comprises 13 residues. This CDR3 reads CAWSGQLNTEAFF. The CDR3 region has the DNA TGTGCCTGGAGTGGACAGTTGAACACTGAAGCTTTCTTT.

The chain couples TRBV5-1 to TRBJ2-3, with 8 bases that match TRBD2. The germline V gene encodes CDR1 SGHRS and CDR2 YFSETQ. V dropped 4 bases and J dropped 5; count of bases not matched to a gene: 3. The CDR3 contains 13 residues. CDR3 sequence (DNA): TGCGCCAGCAGCAGGGCGGGGGGAGATACGCAGTATTTT. This translates into CASSRAGGDTQYF.

The chain carries TRBV7-2 and TRBJ2-6, with 7 bases lining up with TRBD1. Germline CDR1 is SGHTA and CDR2 is FQGNSA. The CDR3 is 17 amino acids. Trimming cost V 1 base and J 3 bases; bases outside gene matches: 6. The DNA of the CDR3 is TGTGCCAGCAGCTTAGTAGGGGGCGCTTATGGGGCCAACGTCCTGACTTTC. This gives the protein CASSLVGGAYGANVLTF.

This clone was counted a few times. The V call is TRBV4-3, the J call TRBJ1-1; D ambiguous. Germline V lookup: CDR1 LGHNA, CDR2 YSLEER. Trimming shortened V by 1 base and J by 7 bases, and 13 bases separated the two germline ends. The CDR3 consists of 14 residues. The CDR3 DNA follows: TGCGCCAGCAGCCAAGCGCGGGGTTTGGGTGAAGCTTTCTTT. Its translation is CASSQARGLGEAFF.

The chain links TRBV4-1 to TRBJ2-1, with D perhaps matching TRBD2 (6 bases). Germline lookup yields CDR1 MGHRA and CDR2 YSYEKL. V lost 4 bases and J 3 bases, leaving 19 bases between the germline ends. This CDR3 has 17 residues. CDR3 loop: CASSRGVQSGYYNEQFF. The DNA for the CDR3 is TGCGCCAGCAGCCGGGGGGTTCAGTCTGGCTACTACAATGAGCAGTTCTTC.

The chain links TRBV23-1 to TRBJ2-3, with 9 bases that match TRBD2. TRBV23-1 is an open reading frame whose function is uncertain. CDR3 length equals 15 residues. J was trimmed by 6 bases and V by 11 bases; bases with no gene match: 15. CDR3 nucleotides: TGCGCCGCAAAGAACTGGCGGGGGGGCCCGGATACGCAGTATTTT. Encoded protein: CAAKNWRGGPDTQYF.

This chain uses TRBV3-1 (or the pseudogene TRBV3-2) with TRBJ1-4, with TRBD1 as a possible D gene (6 bases). There are 14 residues in the CDR3. Trimming pared 3 bases from V and 4 bases from J, leaving 9 bases between. Germline CDR1 reads LGHDT; CDR2 reads YNNKEL (reference sequence). The CDR3 sequence is CASSHGQINEKLFF. In DNA form, the CDR3 reads TGTGCCAGCAGCCACGGACAGATTAATGAAAAACTGTTTTTT.

V usage is TRBV6-5 and J usage is TRBJ1-2, with TRBD1 matching 8 bases. Per germline, CDR1 MNHEY and CDR2 SVGAGI. Trimming at V came to 7 bases and at J to 6 bases, leaving 7 bases not matched to a gene. The CDR3 has 13 amino acids. As DNA, the CDR3 is TGTGCCAGCAAGACAGGGGAGGTGCATGGCTACACCTTC. Residues: CASKTGEVHGYTF.

The chain has TRBV3-1 (or the pseudogene TRBV3-2) and TRBJ2-5; D might be TRBD2 (5 bases). V lost 1 base and J lost 3, with 9 bases in between. The CDR3 covers 14 residues. Germline CDR1 LGHDT, CDR2 YNNKEL (reference sequence). The CDR3 sequence is CASSQVPGKETQYF. In DNA, the CDR3 is TGTGCCAGCAGCCAAGTTCCGGGGAAAGAGACCCAGTACTTC.

The rearrangement uses TRBV7-2 and TRBJ1-2; 10 positions agree with TRBD1. Germline values: CDR1 SGHTA, CDR2 FQGNSA. The CDR3 loop spans 13 amino acids. Trimming cost V 7 bases and J 6 bases; bases outside gene matches: 5. CDR3 residues: CASTQDRGDGYTF. The CDR3 DNA reads as TGTGCCAGCACCCAGGACAGGGGGGATGGCTACACCTTC. Based on the CDR3 plus reference TRBV7-2 and TRBJ1-2, the full variable domain is GAGVSQSPSNKVTEKGKDVELRCDPISGHTALYWYRQSLGQGLEFLIYFQGNSAPDKSGLPSDRFSAERTGGSVSTLTIQRTQQEDSAVYLCASTQDRGDGYTFGSGTRLTVV.

This chain connects TRBV4-2 to TRBJ2-3; 10 nucleotides align to TRBD2. With V trimmed by 1 base and J by 5 bases, 9 bases remained unmatched. Germline V gives CDR1 LGHNA, CDR2 YNFKEQ. This CDR3 has 17 residues. DNA of the CDR3: TGTGCCAGCAGCCAAGTCTCCAGCGGGGGGGCGGGAGATACGCAGTATTTT. Protein sequence: CASSQVSSGGAGDTQYF.

To note about this clone: Other DNA sequences in this specimen translate into the identical CDR3. This rearrangement joins TRBV7-9 to TRBJ1-1; possibly TRBD1 for D (6 bases). V was clipped by 5 bases and J by 4 bases, with 8 bases between them. Per the germline V gene, CDR1 is SEHNR and CDR2 is FQNEAQ (reference sequence). The CDR3 has 12 amino acids. The CDR3 region is CASSLRGTEAFF. In DNA, the CDR3 is TGTGCCAGCAGCCTCAGGGGCACTGAAGCTTTCTTT.

The rearrangement joins TRBV4-1 to TRBJ2-1; TRBD2 agrees at 9 bases. The length of the CDR3 is 15 residues. Germline CDR1 and CDR2: MGHRA and YSYEKL. The ends lost 4 bases at V and 3 bases at J; junction bases unmatched: 4. The CDR3 DNA sequence: TGCGCCAGCAGCCTGACTAGCGGTGACTACAATGAGCAGTTCTTC. Amino acid sequence: CASSLTSGDYNEQFF.

J is TRBJ2-3 and V is TRBV7-9, with 10 bases matching TRBD2. Germline V gene lookup returns CDR1 SEHNR and CDR2 FQNEAQ (reference sequence). V was pared by 5 bases and J by 4 bases, with 6 bases of the junction left unmatched. This CDR3 region has 15 residues. CDR3 sequence reads: CASSRRSGGADTQYF. The CDR3 coding sequence is TGTGCCAGCAGCCGTAGGAGCGGGGGGGCAGATACGCAGTATTTT.